This T cell receptor (beta chain) originates from a study of T cells of healthy individuals. One entry per CDR3 protein results from TCRdb running MiXCR on the 5' RACE reads. Among tens of thousands of distinct CDR3 sequences listed, 3.5% to 5.5% were seen once. The CDR3 covers 14 residues. V was cut by 0 bases and J by 4 bases, with 8 bases left in between. Germline CDR1 is KGHSH and CDR2 is LQKENI. This clonotype was seen repeatedly, ten times or more. The receptor was derived from a human donor in good health. The rearrangement uses TRBV18 and TRBJ2-3; a possible D gene is TRBD1 (6 bases). The CDR3 is CASSPPAGADTQYF. DNA of the CDR3: TGTGCCAGCTCACCACCGGCAGGGGCAGATACGCAGTATTTT.